A single sample is the source of the 24 T cell receptor beta chains below, sequenced in a study of blood T cell repertoires in COVID-19. Data came from immunoSEQ multiplex PCR; TCRdb stores just in-frame clones and leaves some out. Of fewer than 30,000 clones listed, around 74% are singletons. The sequenced sample consisted of peripheral blood. Receptor source: a woman between 65 and 79 years old with active or convalescent COVID-19.

This chain links TRBV27 with TRBJ2-2; maybe TRBD2 (5 bases). Germline V gives CDR1 MNHEY, CDR2 SMNVEV (reference sequence). Trimming cost V 7 bases and J 5 bases, with 8 bases left between them. The CDR3 spans 12 residues. The CDR3 protein is CASKRGTGELFF. The DNA of the CDR3 is TGTGCCAGCAAACGGGGAACCGGGGAGCTGTTTTTT.

CDR3 coding DNA: TGTGCCAGCAGTGAGGGGGGGGTTCCCACAGATACGCAGTATTTT. This encodes CASSEGGVPTDTQYF. The rearrangement links TRBV6-4 to TRBJ2-3, with 7 bases that match TRBD2. This CDR3 comprises 15 residues. V was pared by 3 bases and J by 2 bases, with 5 bases of the junction left unmatched. The germline V gene has CDR1 MRHNA and CDR2 SNTAGT.

The chain joins TRBV7-3 to TRBJ1-1; 9 bases map to TRBD1. The CDR3 has 17 amino acids. Germline assignment: CDR1 SGHTA and CDR2 FQGTGA. Trimming took 5 bases from V and 4 from J; bases not matched to a gene: 14. CDR3 sequence reads: CASSPQPGQGRITEAFF. The CDR3 nucleotides read TGTGCCAGCAGCCCGCAACCGGGACAGGGCCGGATCACTGAAGCTTTCTTT.

The V gene is TRBV7-2, the J gene TRBJ1-6; D not resolved. This CDR3 is 13 amino acids long. Trimming took off 2 bases at V and 8 bases at J, with 7 bases between the two ends. The V gene's germline CDR1 is SGHTA and CDR2 FQGNSA. In nucleotides, the CDR3 is TGTGCCAGCAGCTTACTCTCTGATTCACCCCTCCACTTT. As protein: CASSLLSDSPLHF.

The chain combines TRBV11-1 with TRBJ1-5, with 12 bases matching TRBD1. Germline values: CDR1 SGHAT, CDR2 FQDESV (reference sequence). After removal of 4 bases from V and 6 bases from J, the junction contained 4 bases not matched to a gene. The CDR3 has 15 residues. The CDR3 is CASSSGTGGTQPQHF. CDR3 DNA: TGTGCCAGCAGCTCCGGGACAGGGGGCACTCAGCCCCAGCATTTT.

The CDR3 coding sequence is TGTGCCACCAGTGAGGGAACAGGGGGCAACGAAAAACTGTTTTTT. As protein: CATSEGTGGNEKLFF. The chain carries TRBV24-1 and TRBJ1-4; 9 bases match TRBD1. V trimming: 4 bases; J trimming: 8 bases; junction bases outside the gene matches: 7. This CDR3 has 15 amino acids. CDR1 and CDR2 from the germline V gene are KGHDR and SFDVKD.

The chain employs TRBV6-6 and TRBJ2-1, with D perhaps matching TRBD2 (5 bases). The CDR3 contains 12 residues. Between the trimmed V and J ends, which lost 5 bases and 6 bases, there was a span of 8 bases. Germline V gives CDR1 MNHNY, CDR2 SVGAGI (reference sequence). The CDR3 protein is CASSLTSNEQFF. CDR3 bases: TGTGCCAGCAGTCTCACTAGCAATGAGCAGTTCTTC.

The V call is TRBV5-1, the J call TRBJ2-7, with 12 positions matching TRBD2. V was pared by 0 bases and J by 6 bases, with 4 bases of the junction left unmatched. The CDR3 contains 15 residues. CDR1 and CDR2 from the germline V gene are SGHRS and YFSETQ. CDR3 DNA: TGCGCCAGCAGCTTGGGTCTAGCGGGGGGGCGCGAGCAGTACTTC. This gives the protein CASSLGLAGGREQYF.

This clone was observed a single time. The genes are TRBV10-3 and TRBJ1-1, with no clear D. This CDR3 has 13 residues. V gave up 2 bases and J gave up 0 bases, with 4 bases separating them. The germline CDR1 and CDR2 sequences are ENHRY and SYGVKD. Here the CDR3 reads CAISELVNTEAFF. As DNA, the CDR3 is TGTGCCATCAGTGAGCTTGTGAACACTGAAGCTTTCTTT.

In this sample, this clone turned up a few times. The J gene is TRBJ2-7, the V gene TRBV3-1 (or the pseudogene TRBV3-2), with 7 bases identical to TRBD1. The CDR3 totals 15 residues. CDR1 and CDR2 from the germline V gene are LGHDT and YNNKEL (reference sequence). J was trimmed by 2 bases and V by 6 bases; bases with no gene match: 10. The CDR3 loop reads CASRRGWQGAYEQYF. The CDR3 DNA sequence: TGTGCCAGCAGAAGGGGGTGGCAGGGGGCCTACGAGCAGTACTTC.

This rearrangement joins TRBV9 to TRBJ1-2; possible D gene TRBD1, 6 bases. This CDR3 has 15 amino acids. The ends were cut back, 0 bases at V and 4 bases at J, with 13 bases in the middle. Germline lookup yields CDR1 SGDLS and CDR2 YYNGEE. This CDR3 reads CASSVGGQSLYGYTF. The DNA for the CDR3 is TGTGCCAGCAGCGTAGGAGGACAGTCCCTCTATGGCTACACCTTC.

The gene calls are TRBV5-6 and TRBJ2-7; 8 bases are a match to TRBD2. CDR3 size: 15 residues. With V trimmed by 3 bases and J by 0 bases, 5 bases remained unmatched. The V gene's germline CDR1 is SGHDT and CDR2 YYEEEE. This CDR3 is CASSSLGLGSYEQYF. CDR3 nucleotides: TGTGCCAGCAGCTCTCTGGGACTAGGCTCCTACGAGCAGTACTTC.

The chain carries TRBV19 and TRBJ2-7; 7 nucleotides match TRBD1. The V segment lost 2 bases and the J segment 9 bases; nucleotides outside the gene matches: 10. CDR3 length: 14 amino acids. The germline V gene has CDR1 LNHDA and CDR2 SQIVND (reference sequence). This chain's CDR3 is CASSIFTGDSAQYF. The CDR3 DNA reads as TGTGCCAGTAGTATATTCACAGGGGATAGTGCGCAGTACTTC.

This clone was observed once. The chain carries TRBV9 and TRBJ2-5; 7 bases line up with TRBD2. This CDR3 contains 14 residues. Germline loops: CDR1 SGDLS, CDR2 YYNGEE. V was clipped by 3 bases and J by 1 base; unmatched bases: 3. The CDR3 DNA reads as TGTGCCAGCAGCGGGGGCGGGAGCCAAGAGACCCAGTACTTC. Its protein is CASSGGGSQETQYF.

The V call is TRBV9, the J call TRBJ1-6; D remains ambiguous. With 2 bases removed from V and 6 bases from J, the gap between germline ends came to 6 bases. The CDR3 has 13 amino acids. Looked up from germline, CDR1 is SGDLS and CDR2 is YYNGEE. The CDR3 coding sequence is TGTGCCAGCAGCGTCCGACTTAATTCACCCCTCCACTTT. Translation: CASSVRLNSPLHF.

The chain is built from TRBV6-5 and TRBJ2-3, with a weak D call TRBD2 (5 bases). This CDR3 contains 14 residues. V gave up 6 bases and J gave up 2 bases, with 12 bases separating them. Germline CDR1 reads MNHEY; CDR2 reads SVGAGI. The CDR3 region is CASRVTGSTDTQYF. In nucleotides, the CDR3 is TGTGCCAGCAGAGTGACGGGATCCACAGATACGCAGTATTTT.

This sequence joins TRBV2 and TRBJ2-2; 9 bases are shared with TRBD1. The CDR3 runs 14 residues. CDR1 is SNHLY, CDR2 FYNNEI, per germline. Trimming cost V 7 bases and J 4 bases; bases outside gene matches: 4. In DNA form, the CDR3 reads TGTGCCAGCAAGCGGGACAGGGCCACCGGGGAGCTGTTTTTT. It translates to CASKRDRATGELFF.

The V gene is TRBV14, the J gene TRBJ2-2, with a weak D call TRBD2 (5 bases). This CDR3 contains 15 residues. Germline-derived CDR1 and CDR2 are SGHDN and FVKESK. Trimming took 4 bases from V and 7 from J, leaving 16 bases between them. The CDR3 DNA sequence: TGTGCCAGCAGCCCGCGGGCTGTCCTGGGCGGGGAGCTGTTTTTT. As protein: CASSPRAVLGGELFF.

The chain uses TRBV19 and TRBJ2-3, with TRBD1 matching over 10 bases. The germline V gene encodes CDR1 LNHDA and CDR2 SQIVND (reference sequence). V lost 5 bases, J lost 3 bases, and 5 bases stayed unmatched. The CDR3 totals 15 residues. CDR3 sequence reads: CASSSRTGGTDTQYF. Written as DNA, the CDR3 is TGTGCCAGTAGTTCCAGGACAGGGGGGACAGATACGCAGTATTTT.

This sequence joins TRBV19 and TRBJ1-2; 8 bases match TRBD1. The ends lost 6 bases at V and 1 base at J; junction bases unmatched: 10. The CDR3 is 16 amino acids. Germline-derived CDR1 and CDR2 are LNHDA and SQIVND (reference sequence). The CDR3 bases are TGTGCCAGTAGCCAACCCGGGACAGGCCTTAACTATGGCTACACCTTC. This codes for CASSQPGTGLNYGYTF.

The chain employs TRBV7-2 and TRBJ2-5; 8 positions match TRBD1. V lost 10 bases to trimming and J lost 2 bases; unmatched junction nucleotides: 15. Germline V CDR1 and CDR2: SGHTA, FQGNSA. CDR3 size: 16 residues. The CDR3 loop reads CATRSRTGSPQETQYF. CDR3 DNA: TGTGCCACGAGGAGTCGGACAGGGAGTCCGCAAGAGACCCAGTACTTC. The full variable domain, its missing parts supplied by reference TRBV7-2 and TRBJ2-5, is GAGVSQSPSNKVTEKGKDVELRCDPISGHTALYWYRQSLGQGLEFLIYFQGNSAPDKSGLPSDRFSAERTGGSVSTLTIQRTQQEDSAVYLCATRSRTGSPQETQYFGPGTRLLVL.

The rearrangement uses TRBV7-6 and TRBJ1-4, with 9 nucleotides matching TRBD1. The ends lost 5 bases at V and 8 bases at J; junction bases unmatched: 6. CDR1 and CDR2 (germline): SGHVS, FNYEAQ. This CDR3 region has 14 residues. CDR3: CASSPDRGTEKLFF. The CDR3 coding sequence is TGTGCCAGCAGCCCGGACAGGGGAACGGAAAAACTGTTTTTT.

The V gene is TRBV5-1, the J gene TRBJ1-1; D gene unclear. From germline, CDR1 is SGHRS and CDR2 YFSETQ. The ends were cut back, 4 bases at V and 3 bases at J, with 10 bases in the middle. This CDR3 contains 13 residues. The CDR3 DNA reads as TGCGCCAGCAGCCTCGACACCCACACTGAAGCTTTCTTT. Translating gives CASSLDTHTEAFF.

There are a few counts of this clone. The V gene is TRBV6-5, the J gene TRBJ1-1, with 9 bases fitting TRBD1. Germline V lookup: CDR1 MNHEY, CDR2 SVGAGI. CDR3 length: 14 residues. The V gene end was trimmed by 7 bases and the J gene end by 0 bases; junction bases not matched to a gene: 3. CDR3: CASIGTGLNTEAFF. Here the CDR3 DNA reads TGTGCCAGCATTGGGACAGGGCTGAACACTGAAGCTTTCTTT.